This T cell receptor (beta chain) was identified in a study of blood T cell repertoires in COVID-19. The CDR3 contains 15 residues. Germline V lookup: CDR1 SGHVS, CDR2 FQNEAQ. V dropped 7 bases and J dropped 7 bases, with 19 bases sitting between them. Recruitment covered about two dozen US areas and drew participants whose ages spanned roughly 18 to 89 years. Authors' analysis steps: From reference gene primer amplification, estimates of nucleated cell counts were derived. Here immunoSEQ multiplex PCR was the method, and the copy in TCRdb shows in-frame clones only, minus some. That table is the source of V, J and clone size, and D and trimming were worked out from the DNA. The sample holds about 370,000 clones, around 91% seen once.

The J gene is TRBJ1-4, the V gene TRBV7-8; TRBD1 is a possible D gene (5 bases). This clonotype was sampled from a man aged 18-30 years who had recovered from COVID-19. The sample comprised PBMCs or T cells enriched from blood (not recorded which). The CDR3, as DNA: TGTGCCAGCACCCAGCGGGGCCCTGGCGGTGAAAAACTGTTTTTT. It translates to CASTQRGPGGEKLFF.